A single sample is the source of the 26 T cell receptor beta chains below, sequenced in a study of blood T cells in healthy people across ages (dated by TCRdb to between 2014 and 2017). The method behind the library was 5' RACE. The instrument was an Illumina HiSeq 2500. A second PCR of 7 to 11 cycles was run with a J-beta primer mix and a sample-barcoded 5' primer. TCRdb reanalyzed the raw reads on its own, using fastp at Q25 for trimming and MiXCR for clone calling, and kept in-frame beta chains. For every CDR3 protein sequence, its rows merge into one entry that carries the most common genes and DNA. The sample contains 1.5 million to 2 million distinct CDR3 sequences, around half of them found a single time. Together, the top ten hold 2.1% of the sample. Sequenced material: blood. The source is a woman in her 40s in good health.

The CDR3 coding sequence is TGTGCCAGCAGTGCCGCTAGCCAGCAGTACTTC. It is translated as CASSAASQQYF. J is TRBJ2-7 and V is TRBV28, with D tentatively TRBD2 (5 bases). The CDR3 consists of 11 residues. The V end was cut by 5 bases, the J end by 8 bases, with 10 bases between. Germline values: CDR1 MDHEN, CDR2 SYDVKM.

The CDR3 coding sequence is TGTGCCAGCAGGCTTCTTGCAGGGGGCAAAGAGACCCAGTACTTC. Amino acid sequence: CASRLLAGGKETQYF. The V gene is TRBV27, the J gene TRBJ2-5; TRBD1 matches 8 bases. In germline, CDR1 is MNHEY, CDR2 SMNVEV (reference sequence). The CDR3 covers 15 residues. J gave up 3 bases and V 6 bases, and 9 bases lay outside the gene matches.

The chain has TRBV25-1 and TRBJ2-1, with TRBD2 matching 7 bases. CDR1 MGHDK and CDR2 SYGVNS come from the germline V gene. The trim removed 6 bases at V and 6 bases at J, leaving 5 bases unmatched. The CDR3 is 13 amino acids. The CDR3 loop is CASRAGQVNEQFF. Here the CDR3 DNA reads TGTGCCAGCAGAGCGGGGCAAGTCAATGAGCAGTTCTTC.

This clonotype was recorded a few times. The chain employs TRBV4-3 and TRBJ2-7, with no clear D. V was clipped by 0 bases and J by 0 bases, with 9 bases between them. The length of the CDR3 is 15 residues. Per the germline V gene, CDR1 is LGHNA and CDR2 is YSLEER. CDR3 nucleotides: TGCGCCAGCAGCCAAGATGGCCAGCTCTCCTACGAGCAGTACTTC. Its translation: CASSQDGQLSYEQYF.

This clonotype was counted only a few times. A much larger clone differs from this one at a single base, so this may be a read error. The chain carries TRBV6-2 or TRBV6-3 and TRBJ2-5, with D possibly being TRBD1 (6 bases). The CDR3 extends over 14 amino acids. Germline-derived CDR1 and CDR2 are MNHEY and SVGEGT. The V and J ends lost 7 bases and 11 bases respectively, with 23 bases between them. The CDR3 sequence is CASKLGAAYNEQYF. The CDR3 DNA reads TGTGCCAGCAAATTGGGGGCGGCTTACAATGAGCAGTACTTC.

The chain couples TRBV6-4 to TRBJ2-1, with TRBD2 matching 11 bases. Losses at the gene ends were 3 bases for V and 8 bases for J; bases not matched to a gene: 9. The CDR3 is 16 amino acids. Germline lookup yields CDR1 MRHNA and CDR2 SNTAGT. The CDR3 spells CASSESTSGGLYEQFF. CDR3 DNA: TGTGCCAGCAGTGAGTCAACTAGCGGGGGATTGTATGAGCAGTTCTTC.

The chain carries TRBV5-1 and TRBJ2-5; D is perhaps TRBD2 (6 bases). Germline V gives CDR1 SGHRS, CDR2 YFSETQ. The CDR3 is made up of 13 amino acids. Trimming stripped 4 bases from V and 4 bases from J, with 11 bases between. DNA of the CDR3: TGCGCCAGCAGCCCGGAGGGGTTAGAGACCCAGTACTTC. This codes for CASSPEGLETQYF.

The V call is TRBV7-6, the J call TRBJ2-5; 13 positions match TRBD2. The CDR3 sequence is 16 residues long. Germline values: CDR1 SGHVS, CDR2 FNYEAQ. After removal of 5 bases from V and 7 bases from J, the junction contained 10 bases not matched to a gene. Here the CDR3 DNA reads TGTGCCAGCAGCCAAGGACTAGCGGGGGCCCCGGGGACCCAGTACTTC. This encodes CASSQGLAGAPGTQYF.

This chain connects TRBV7-3 to TRBJ1-2; D is perhaps TRBD1 (5 bases). The V end lost 5 bases, the J end lost 3 bases, and 16 bases lay between the germline ends. The CDR3 contains 15 residues. CDR1 and CDR2 from the germline V gene are SGHTA and FQGTGA. CDR3 DNA sequence: TGTGCCAGCAGCCCGTCCGGGGGGAGGGACTATGGCTACACCTTC. It yields the protein CASSPSGGRDYGYTF.

The rearrangement links TRBV12-3 or TRBV12-4 to TRBJ1-5, with a tentative D call TRBD1 (5 bases). This CDR3 is built from 15 residues. Trimming took off 3 bases at V and 5 bases at J, with 14 bases between the two ends. CDR3 DNA sequence: TGTGCCAGCAGTTTTTGGCGGGGCCGGGATCAGCCCCAGCATTTT. This gives the protein CASSFWRGRDQPQHF.

In this sample, this clonotype turned up a few times. The J gene is TRBJ1-4, the V gene TRBV6-1; 9 nucleotides match TRBD1. V shed 6 bases, J shed 8 bases, and the junction held 10 bases outside the gene matches. The CDR3 has 15 amino acids. Germline V gives CDR1 MNHNS, CDR2 SASEGT. The CDR3 nucleotides read TGTGCCAGCAGAGTCCGGGACAGGGTTGGAGAAAAACTGTTTTTT. This translates into CASRVRDRVGEKLFF.

This clonotype was detected only a few times. The chain combines TRBV4-1 with TRBJ2-7, with D unresolved. This CDR3 contains 15 residues. Trimming took 1 base from V and 4 from J, leaving 14 bases between them. Looked up from germline, CDR1 is MGHRA and CDR2 is YSYEKL. The CDR3 coding sequence is TGCGCCAGCAGCCAAGCACTTCAAACCCTTTACGAGCAGTACTTC. This gives the protein CASSQALQTLYEQYF.

The rearrangement links TRBV24-1 to TRBJ2-3, with TRBD2 matching 9 bases. With V trimmed by 9 bases and J by 6 bases, 12 bases remained unmatched. CDR1 and CDR2 from the germline V gene are KGHDR and SFDVKD. The CDR3 consists of 15 residues. CDR3 nucleotide sequence: TGTGCCACCGGTGGCGGGAGGGTTGGTGTGGATACGCAGTATTTT. As protein: CATGGGRVGVDTQYF.

This clonotype was picked up a small number of times. The chain carries TRBV9 and TRBJ2-5; D possibly corresponds to TRBD2 (7 bases). Deletions cut 0 bases from V and 6 bases from J, with 15 bases between. The V gene's germline CDR1 is SGDLS and CDR2 YYNGEE. The CDR3 contains 15 residues. CDR3 protein: CASSVDGGAGKTQYF. The CDR3 DNA reads as TGTGCCAGCAGCGTAGATGGGGGGGCGGGCAAGACCCAGTACTTC.

About this clonotype: One junction end does not reproduce the germline sequence, and a read error may be involved. The rearrangement joins TRBV4-3 to TRBJ2-6, with 10 bases identical to TRBD2. CDR1 and CDR2 from the germline V gene are LGHNA and YSLEER. This CDR3 region has 23 residues. The CDR3 loop is CASSQGRDGYLSGGTSGADVLTF. The CDR3 DNA reads TGCGCCAGCAGCCAAGGCCGGGACGGTTACCTTAGCGGGGGGACTTCGGGGGCCGACGTCCTGACTTTC.

The chain uses TRBV7-2 and TRBJ2-7; D is undetermined. The CDR3 is 13 amino acids. CDR1 and CDR2 from the germline V gene are SGHTA and FQGNSA. The V and J ends lost 3 bases and 2 bases respectively, with 8 bases between them. The CDR3 region is CASSLLDTYEQYF. The CDR3 nucleotides read TGTGCCAGCAGCTTGCTGGATACCTACGAGCAGTACTTC. The full variable domain, completed using reference TRBV7-2 and TRBJ2-7, is GAGVSQSPSNKVTEKGKDVELRCDPISGHTALYWYRQSLGQGLEFLIYFQGNSAPDKSGLPSDRFSAERTGGSVSTLTIQRTQQEDSAVYLCASSLLDTYEQYFGPGTRLTVT.

This clonotype was observed a handful of times. Relative to the germline gene, one junction end is altered; a read error may explain this. The rearrangement links TRBV2 to TRBJ2-3, with D maybe TRBD1 (6 bases). The CDR3 loop spans 15 amino acids. Germline V CDR1 and CDR2: SNHLY, FYNNEI. The CDR3 protein is CASSEDRPTTDTQYF. The CDR3 DNA follows: TGTGCCAGCAGCGAAGACAGGCCCACCACAGATACGCAGTATTTT.

CDR3 sequence: CSARDREKLFF. DNA for the CDR3: TGCAGTGCTAGAGATAGGGAAAAACTGTTTTTT. The V and J genes are TRBV20-1 and TRBJ1-4; D is ambiguous. This CDR3 spans 11 amino acids. The V and J ends lost 0 bases and 8 bases respectively, with 4 bases between them. Germline assignment: CDR1 DFQATT and CDR2 SNEGSKA (reference sequence).

This clonotype was recorded a few times. The chain joins TRBV18 to TRBJ2-5; 7 bases are a match to TRBD1. Germline values: CDR1 KGHSH, CDR2 LQKENI. V lost 3 bases and J lost 2; bases outside the gene matches: 3. The CDR3 consists of 14 residues. CDR3 region: CASSPFRGQETQYF. CDR3 DNA sequence: TGTGCCAGCTCACCTTTCAGGGGGCAAGAGACCCAGTACTTC.

The J gene is TRBJ2-7, the V gene TRBV7-8; tentative D call: TRBD1 (6 bases). CDR1 is SGHVS and CDR2 is FQNEAQ in the germline V gene. CDR3 length: 13 residues. V was trimmed by 5 bases and J by 7 bases, leaving 15 bases between them. CDR3 nucleotide sequence: TGTGCCAGCAGCCCCCTGACAGGTAATGAGCAGTACTTC. It encodes CASSPLTGNEQYF.

The chain carries TRBV20-1 and TRBJ2-7, with D possibly matching TRBD2 (6 bases). The germline CDR1 and CDR2 sequences are DFQATT and SNEGSKA (reference sequence). The V end lost 5 bases, the J end lost 0 bases, and 14 bases lay between the germline ends. The CDR3 totals 14 residues. The CDR3 protein is CSAWGSGSSYEQYF. In DNA form, the CDR3 reads TGCAGTGCTTGGGGTAGCGGCAGCTCCTACGAGCAGTACTTC.

In this sample, this clonotype turned up a few times. The chain is built from TRBV4-1 and TRBJ2-7; TRBD2 matches at 10 bases. Germline CDR1 is MGHRA and CDR2 is YSYEKL. This CDR3 contains 16 residues. The junction had 9 bases not matched to a gene; V was cut back by 4 bases and J by 3 bases. CDR3 protein: CASSRAGLAPDYEQYF. The CDR3, as DNA: TGCGCCAGCAGCCGGGCGGGACTAGCGCCAGACTACGAGCAGTACTTC.

The table lists this clonotype with a count of one. This rearrangement joins TRBV7-2 to TRBJ1-1; D is undetermined. This CDR3 is built from 11 residues. Germline V lookup: CDR1 SGHTA, CDR2 FQGNSA. The V and J ends lost 4 bases and 8 bases respectively, with 8 bases between them. CDR3 in DNA: TGTGCCAGCAGCTCCCTGAGAGAAGCTTTCTTT. It encodes CASSSLREAFF.

This clonotype was seen a handful of times. The rearrangement links TRBV27 to TRBJ2-7; the D call may be TRBD1 or TRBD2 (5 bases each). CDR1 MNHEY and CDR2 SMNVEV come from the germline V gene (reference sequence). This CDR3 comprises 14 residues. Trimming left V 3 bases short and J 5 bases short, with 14 bases between. CDR3 in DNA: TGTGCCAGCAGTTTGGGACCCCAGGGCAACGAGCAGTACTTC. As protein: CASSLGPQGNEQYF.

The rearrangement joins TRBV15 to TRBJ1-5; 10 bases are shared with TRBD1. Trimming took 7 bases from V and 8 from J; bases not matched to a gene: 11. The CDR3 consists of 15 residues. Per germline, CDR1 LNHNV and CDR2 YYDKDF (reference sequence). The CDR3 reads CATTSRTGGREPQHF. The CDR3 nucleotides read TGTGCCACCACCTCGAGGACAGGGGGACGGGAGCCCCAGCATTTT.

This clonotype was recorded a few times. This sequence joins TRBV12-3 or TRBV12-4 and TRBJ2-4; perhaps TRBD2 as D (6 bases). Trimming took 5 bases from V and 1 from J, leaving 15 bases between them. This CDR3 comprises 16 residues. The CDR3 DNA reads as TGTGCCAGCAGTCCCCGGGAGCTGGGGGCCAAAAACATTCAGTACTTC. It translates to CASSPRELGAKNIQYF.